This T cell receptor (beta chain) came from a study of blood T cells in healthy people across ages. Overall study results and limits: PBMC samples, being unsorted, prevented any conclusive comparison of naive and antigen-experienced cells.

The CDR3 extends over 15 amino acids. The germline V gene encodes CDR1 LGHDT and CDR2 YNNKEL (reference sequence). V was pared by 1 base and J by 4 bases, with 4 bases of the junction left unmatched. Each sample used at least 6 million PBMCs. It was with a sample-barcoded 5' primer and a J-beta primer mix that a second PCR of about 6 to 12 cycles was run. TCRdb analysed the 5' RACE reads with MiXCR anew, one entry per CDR3 protein. Of around 870,000 distinct CDR3 sequences in the sample, around 30% were seen once. Points on this clonotype: Its antigen is unknown.

Specimen: blood. The source is a woman of 80 years or more in good health. This chain connects TRBV3-1 to TRBJ1-1, with 9 bases lining up with TRBD1. The CDR3 loop is CASSQVWTGVTEAFF. CDR3 bases: TGTGCCAGCAGCCAAGTATGGACAGGGGTCACTGAAGCTTTCTTT.